This T cell receptor beta chain comes out of a study of circulating and synovial CD4+ cells in juvenile arthritis. Trimming at V came to 3 bases and at J to 7 bases, leaving 8 bases not matched to a gene. Germline CDR1 reads SGHRS; CDR2 reads YFSETQ. The CDR3 totals 14 residues. For this clone: Its matching antigen is unknown.

Study-wide points: Circulating pathogenic-like lymphocytes shared a substantially higher fraction of CDR3 sequences with synovium than bulk blood. Diversity here was lower than in bulk blood CD4 cells. CPL and bulk CD4 samples differed at least tenfold in T cell genomes.

The assay was immunoSEQ multiplex PCR, and TCRdb's table has in-frame clones only and misses some. The sample consists of approximately 31,000 clones, 90% to 95% of them appearing once. Patients with active juvenile idiopathic arthritis donated these samples. The clonotype originates from a human donor with juvenile idiopathic arthritis. This chain joins TRBV5-1 and TRBJ2-7, with 9 bases aligning to TRBD2. Input material: CD4+ T cells from blood. CDR3 nucleotide sequence: TGCGCCAGCAGCTGGACTAGCGATCGGCGGGAGCAGTACTTC. Translation gives CASSWTSDRREQYF. Looking up the rest from reference TRBV5-1 and TRBJ2-7 gives the full variable domain: KAGVTQTPRYLIKTRGQQVTLSCSPISGHRSVSWYQQTPGQGLQFLFEYFSETQRNKGNFPGRFSGRQFSNSRSEMNVSTLELGDSALYLCASSWTSDRREQYFGPGTRLTVT.